Each of the 32 T cell receptor beta chains below was sequenced from the same sample in a study of CD8+ T cells in alopecia areata. Extracted from the samples, RNA was reverse transcribed into cDNA to serve as the sequencing template. Profiling relied on immunoSEQ multiplex PCR, and the TCRdb table lists in-frame clones only, not all of them. In total the sample includes 290,000 or so clones, none of them seen once. Researchers sorted pooled cutaneous lymph node cells on the basis of CD4, CD8alpha, NKG2D, NKG2ACE and other markers. The specimen sequenced was CD4+ T cells sorted from a lymph node. These receptors came from a C3H/HeJ mouse with alopecia areata. Mouse strain MHC haplotype: H2-k.

This clone was detected only a few times. Germline and genes: mouse. The DNA ends 4 residues before the CDR3 does, and the rest of the CDR3 is filled in from the germline J gene. The rearrangement uses TRBV17 and TRBJ2-7; 13 bases match TRBD2. V lost 5 bases and J lost 3; bases outside the gene matches: 1. From germline, CDR1 is MNHDT and CDR2 YYDKIL. The CDR3 is 14 residues long. CDR3 region: CASSGTGGGYEQYF. The CDR3 bases that were read are TGTGCTAGCAGTGGGACTGGGGGGGGCTAT. Filled out from reference TRBV17 and TRBJ2-7, the complete variable domain reads DTTVKQNPRYKLARVGKPVNLICSQTMNHDTMYWYQKKPNQAPKLLLFYYDKILNREADTFEKFQSSRPNNSFCSLYIGSAGLEYSAMYLCASSGTGGGYEQYFGPGTRLTVL.

This clone showed up just a few times. Gene names are mouse gene names. The CDR3 end lies 4 residues beyond the end of the read and is filled in from the germline J gene. The V and J genes are TRBV10 and TRBJ2-1; the table's D call TRBD2 went unverified against the DNA. TRBV10 is designated a pseudogene. CDR3 length: 20 amino acids. The CDR3 bases that were read are TGTACTTCTGGGCCAGCAGTGAACAAATTAAACTGGGGGAACTATGCT. This gives the protein CTSGPAVNKLNWGNYA. The whole CDR3 region reads CTSGPAVNKLNWGNYAEQFF.

Worth noting for this clone: Any gene name here is a mouse gene name. The read halts 4 residues ahead of the CDR3 end, with the missing end drawn from the germline J gene. The chain employs TRBV1 and TRBJ2-3; 10 nucleotides align to TRBD2. Germline CDR1 is NSQYPW and CDR2 is LRSPGD (reference sequence). The CDR3 is made up of 15 amino acids. CDR3 amino acids: CTCSADYWGGETLYF. CDR3 DNA (partial): TGCACCTGCAGTGCAGATTACTGGGGGGGAGAA.

In this sample, this clone turned up a few times. All gene names here are mouse names. The read ends 4 residues shy of where the CDR3 ends; the end is completed using the germline J gene. This rearrangement joins TRBV13-3 to TRBJ2-1; TRBD1 matches 7 bases. V dropped 0 bases and J dropped 5; count of bases not matched to a gene: 2. This CDR3 region has 14 residues. Germline assignment: CDR1 NNHDY and CDR2 SYVADS. The part of the CDR3 DNA that was read is TGTGCCAGCAGTGATGCGGGGACAGATGCT. Translated: CASSDAGTDA. The full CDR3 sequence reads CASSDAGTDAEQFF.

Concerning this clone itself: Mouse gene names apply. With the read ending 4 residues before the CDR3 end, the germline J gene is used to fill in that end. V and J are TRBV13-3 and TRBJ2-3, with a tentative D call TRBD2 (6 bases). The CDR3 loop spans 15 amino acids. Between the trimmed V and J ends, which lost 2 bases and 2 bases, there was a span of 12 bases. The germline V gene has CDR1 NNHDY and CDR2 SYVADS. Incomplete CDR3 DNA: TGTGCCAGCAGTGAGTGGGGGTCTAATGCAGAA. Translating gives CASSEWGSNAE. The whole CDR3 sequence reads CASSEWGSNAETLYF.

This clone was observed a handful of times. These gene names are mouse names. The read terminates 4 residues ahead of where the CDR3 ends, so the germline J gene completes it. V is TRBV19 and J is TRBJ2-5; weak D call: TRBD1 (5 bases). Germline V gene sequence: CDR1 FNHDT, CDR2 SITEND (reference sequence). The CDR3 has 13 residues. The CDR3 loop reads CASSPDKRDTQYF. The part of the CDR3 DNA that was read is TGTGCCAGCAGTCCGGACAAGCGGGAC.

The sample holds many counts of this clone. Gene and germline names: mouse. The read finishes 4 residues shy of the CDR3 end, and the germline J gene is used to complete it. This chain connects TRBV17 to TRBJ2-1; 7 bases match TRBD2. This CDR3 spans 15 amino acids. The germline V gene encodes CDR1 MNHDT and CDR2 YYDKIL. The V and J ends lost 5 bases and 1 base, in that order; junction bases with no gene match: 5. The CDR3 region is CASSPGLVNYAEQFF. The covered CDR3 bases are TGTGCTAGCAGTCCTGGACTGGTGAACTATGCT.

Note on this clone: Mouse gene names and germline throughout. The CDR3 bases that were read are TGTGCCAGCAGTGATGCACAGGACAGCCAAGAC. Its translation: CASSDAQDSQD. The complete CDR3 protein is CASSDAQDSQDTQYF. This chain joins TRBV13-1 and TRBJ2-5; perhaps TRBD1 as D (6 bases). The CDR3 is cut off 4 residues early in the read; its end comes from the germline J gene. V was pared by 0 bases and J by 2 bases, with 10 bases between. The CDR3 covers 15 residues. From germline, CDR1 is NSHNY and CDR2 SYGAGN.

This clone appeared a few times. Gene names and germline match the mouse. The read ends 4 residues before the CDR3 terminus; that terminus is restored from the germline J gene. The chain combines TRBV19 with TRBJ2-1, with 9 bases aligning to TRBD1. The CDR3 totals 14 residues. The germline CDR1 and CDR2 sequences are FNHDT and SITEND (reference sequence). After removal of 5 bases from V and 6 bases from J, the junction contained 6 bases not matched to a gene. The CDR3 spells CASRQQGAGAEQFF. The CDR3 DNA, read in part, is TGTGCCAGCAGGCAACAGGGGGCTGGTGCT.

This clone has a handful of counts. The gene symbols are mouse symbols. The chain's CDR3 is CASSKRQGNTGQLYF. Partial CDR3 DNA: TGTGCTAGCAGTAAGAGACAGGGTAACACCGGG. This sequence joins TRBV17 and TRBJ2-2, with 7 bases lining up with TRBD1. From the germline J gene comes the end of the CDR3, since the read stops 4 residues before it. The length of the CDR3 is 15 residues. Germline V lookup: CDR1 MNHDT, CDR2 YYDKIL. The ends lost 4 bases at V and 2 bases at J; junction bases unmatched: 4.

Of note for this clone: Gene names and germline match the mouse. CDR3 residues: CASSHNRGNYAEQFF. The CDR3 bases that were read are TGTGCCAGCAGCCACAACAGGGGTAACTATGCT. The genes are TRBV5 and TRBJ2-1; 7 nucleotides match TRBD1. Coverage ceases 4 residues before the CDR3 finishes, and the germline J gene fills in the end. The V segment lost 3 bases and the J segment 0 bases; nucleotides outside the gene matches: 2. Germline loops: CDR1 LGHNA, CDR2 YNLKQL (reference sequence). The CDR3 is made up of 15 amino acids.

For this clone: This may be a read error: a much more frequent sequence differs by one nucleotide. Any gene name here is a mouse gene name. The CDR3 end lies 3 residues beyond the end of the read and is filled in from the germline J gene. The V gene is TRBV13-1, the J gene TRBJ1-6; D ambiguous. TRBJ1-6 is designated an ORF whose function remains uncertain. The CDR3 length is 13 residues. The germline V gene has CDR1 NSHNY and CDR2 SYGAGN. Trimming cost V 3 bases and J 4 bases, with 5 bases left between them. The sequenced CDR3 bases are TGTGCCAGCAGTGCCAGATATAATTCGCCC. Protein product: CASSARYNSP. The whole CDR3 sequence reads CASSARYNSPLYF.

This clone showed up many times. Gene names and germline match the mouse. The read terminates 4 residues before the CDR3 end, so the remaining end is supplied by the germline J gene. The chain combines TRBV1 with TRBJ1-1; possibly TRBD1 for D (6 bases). The CDR3 length is 14 residues. Per the germline V gene, CDR1 is NSQYPW and CDR2 is LRSPGD (reference sequence). The germline V and J ends were trimmed by 4 bases and 1 base, with 10 bases remaining between them. CDR3 region: CTCSVRDKNTEVFF. The CDR3 DNA, read in part, is TGCACCTGCAGTGTCCGGGACAAAAACACA. Full variable domain (missing parts from reference TRBV1 and TRBJ1-1): VTLLEQNPRWRLVPRGQAVNLRCILKNSQYPWMSWYQQDLQKQLQWLFTLRSPGDKEVKSLPGADYLATRVTDTELRLQVANMSQGRTLYCTCSVRDKNTEVFFGKGTRLTVV.

About this clone: Genes here carry mouse names. The read comes to an end 4 residues before the CDR3 does, leaving the germline J gene to fill in the end. The chain employs TRBV5 and TRBJ2-5; TRBD2 matches 7 bases. The V gene's germline CDR1 is LGHNA and CDR2 YNLKQL (reference sequence). The CDR3 is made up of 14 amino acids. The part of the CDR3 DNA that was read is TGTGCCAGCAGCCAAGAGTGGGGGGAGGAC. Translating it yields CASSQEWGED. From start to end, the CDR3 is CASSQEWGEDTQYF.

This clone came up a few times. The gene symbols are mouse symbols. The read comes to an end 4 residues before the CDR3 does, leaving the germline J gene to fill in the end. Within the sample, other DNA sequences also encode this same CDR3. The chain employs TRBV31 and TRBJ2-2; 8 nucleotides line up with TRBD2. The CDR3 sequence is 15 residues long. Germline V gene data show CDR1 as GKSSPN and CDR2 as SITVG. With V trimmed by 0 bases and J by 1 base, 1 base remained unmatched. The chain's CDR3 is CAWSLWGGNTGQLYF. The sequenced CDR3 bases are TGTGCCTGGAGTCTGTGGGGGGGAAACACCGGG.

This clone has just a few counts. Gene names follow the mouse nomenclature. The CDR3 goes on 4 residues after the read ends, and that part is filled in from the germline J gene. The chain recombines TRBV13-1 with TRBJ2-2; 7 bases are shared with TRBD2. After removal of 0 bases from V and 0 bases from J, the junction contained 2 bases not matched to a gene. The germline CDR1 and CDR2 sequences are NSHNY and SYGAGN. The CDR3 loop spans 16 amino acids. CDR3 loop: CASSDGLGTNTGQLYF. Partial CDR3 DNA: TGTGCCAGCAGTGATGGACTGGGAACAAACACCGGG.

This clone has a handful of counts. Gene and germline names: mouse. The CDR3 DNA, read in part, is TGCACCTGCAGTGCAGAGCCGGACTGGGCTAACCAAGAC. Its translation: CTCSAEPDWANQD. The full CDR3 is CTCSAEPDWANQDTQYF. J is TRBJ2-5 and V is TRBV1, with 8 nucleotides matching TRBD2. The read comes to an end 4 residues before the CDR3 does, leaving the germline J gene to fill in the end. The CDR3 is made up of 17 amino acids. CDR1 is NSQYPW, CDR2 LRSPGD, per germline (reference sequence). Trimming at V came to 0 bases and at J to 0 bases, leaving 5 bases not matched to a gene.

This clone has more than one count but fewer than ten. Gene names refer to mouse genes. The CDR3 is cut off 4 residues early in the read; its end comes from the germline J gene. This rearrangement joins TRBV1 to TRBJ2-7; D remains ambiguous. Deletions cut 3 bases from V and 3 bases from J, with 6 bases between. CDR1 NSQYPW and CDR2 LRSPGD come from the germline V gene (reference sequence). The CDR3 runs 12 residues. The DNA read from the CDR3 is TGCACCTGCAGTGCCTTACACTAT. Encoded protein: CTCSALHY. The full CDR3 protein is CTCSALHYEQYF.

In regard to this clone: The germline and genes are mouse ones. The CDR3 extends 4 residues past the end of the read, so its final part is completed from the germline J gene. The chain is built from TRBV17 and TRBJ2-1; 9 nucleotides align to TRBD1. Germline V lookup: CDR1 MNHDT, CDR2 YYDKIL. The CDR3 length is 14 residues. The sequenced CDR3 bases are TGTGCTAGCAGTTCCGGGACAGGGTTCGCT. This translates into CASSSGTGFA. The complete CDR3 reads CASSSGTGFAEQFF.

In its sample, this clone was seen a few times. The listed genes are named as in mouse. The read terminates 4 residues before the CDR3 end, so the remaining end is supplied by the germline J gene. The chain links TRBV13-3 to TRBJ2-3, with a tentative D call TRBD1 (5 bases). V gave up 5 bases and J gave up 0 bases, with 10 bases separating them. There are 14 residues in the CDR3. The V gene's germline CDR1 is NNHDY and CDR2 SYVADS. CDR3 DNA (partial): TGTGCCAGCAGCCCTCAGGGTAGTGCAGAA. This translates into CASSPQGSAE. From start to end, the CDR3 is CASSPQGSAETLYF.

The table lists this clone with a few counts. The genes are named according to mouse. The read gets to within 4 residues of the CDR3 end, and the germline J gene fills in the rest. The chain uses TRBV16 and TRBJ2-7; D unresolved. The germline V gene encodes CDR1 SGHSA and CDR2 FRNQAP. The CDR3 runs to 14 residues. V dropped 1 base and J dropped 1 base, with 8 bases sitting between them. The sequenced part of the CDR3 DNA is TGTGCAAGCAGCTTAGGTCCAGGTTCCTAT. Translated, it gives CASSLGPGSY. The entire CDR3 reads CASSLGPGSYEQYF.

A note on this clone: Germline and genes here are mouse. The read ends 4 residues early relative to the CDR3; the germline J gene fills the gap. At the DNA level, this CDR3 is encoded by other sequences in the same sample as well. The chain recombines TRBV12-1 with TRBJ1-2, with a tentative D call TRBD1 (6 bases). V lost 1 base and J 0 bases, leaving 8 bases between the germline ends. CDR1 is SGHSN, CDR2 HYEKVE, per germline. The CDR3 sequence is 14 residues long. CDR3 DNA (partial): TGTGCCAGCTCTCTGAGGGGGACAAACTCC. It specifies CASSLRGTNS. The CDR3 as a whole reads CASSLRGTNSDYTF.

This clone was counted many times. The gene symbols are mouse symbols. The CDR3 goes on 4 residues after the read ends, and that part is filled in from the germline J gene. Other nucleotide sequences in the sample specify the same CDR3. The chain joins TRBV1 to TRBJ2-1; D is possibly TRBD2 (7 bases). The CDR3 has 15 amino acids. Germline CDR1 NSQYPW, CDR2 LRSPGD (reference sequence). V was trimmed by 0 bases and J by 5 bases, leaving 11 bases between them. This chain's CDR3 is CTCSADGGRDAEQFF. CDR3 DNA (partial): TGCACCTGCAGTGCAGATGGGGGGCGCGATGCT. Variable domain in full (rest from reference TRBV1 and TRBJ2-1): VTLLEQNPRWRLVPRGQAVNLRCILKNSQYPWMSWYQQDLQKQLQWLFTLRSPGDKEVKSLPGADYLATRVTDTELRLQVANMSQGRTLYCTCSADGGRDAEQFFGPGTRLTVL.

In regard to this clone: The genes are named according to mouse. Distinct nucleotide sequences in the sample also encode this CDR3. The sequenced part of the CDR3 DNA is TGCACCTGCAGTGCGGGGACAACAAACTCC. As protein: CTCSAGTTNS. The entire CDR3 reads CTCSAGTTNSDYTF. This chain connects TRBV1 to TRBJ1-2; D perhaps matches TRBD1 (6 bases). Sequencing ends 4 residues short of the CDR3 end; the germline J gene provides the rest. Germline CDR1 and CDR2: NSQYPW and LRSPGD (reference sequence). This CDR3 has 14 amino acids. Between the trimmed V and J ends, which lost 3 bases and 0 bases, there was a span of 8 bases.

This clone showed up just a few times. Any gene name here is a mouse gene name. The read gets to within 4 residues of the CDR3 end, and the germline J gene fills in the rest. Other DNA sequences in this sample translate to the same CDR3. This rearrangement joins TRBV31 to TRBJ1-2, with D unresolved. There are 13 residues in the CDR3. Per the germline V gene, CDR1 is GKSSPN and CDR2 is SITVG. Trimming took off 1 base at V and 0 bases at J, with 6 bases between the two ends. CDR3 bases read: TGTGCCTGGAGTCAGGGAGCAAACTCC. Translated: CAWSQGANS. The entire CDR3 protein reads CAWSQGANSDYTF. Drawing the rest from reference TRBV31 and TRBJ1-2, the complete variable domain is AQTIHQWPVAEIKAVGSPLSLGCTIKGKSSPNLYWYWQATGGTLQQLFYSITVGQVESVVQLNLSASRPKDDQFILSTEKLLLSHSGFYLCAWSQGANSDYTFGSGTRLLVI.

This clone was seen more than once but under ten times. The germline and genes are mouse ones. The CDR3 end is not reached by the read, which stops 4 residues before it; the germline J gene fills it in. This chain uses TRBV1 with TRBJ1-2, with D unresolved. V was trimmed by 6 bases and J by 0 bases, leaving 8 bases between them. The length of the CDR3 is 13 residues. Germline CDR1 reads NSQYPW; CDR2 reads LRSPGD (reference sequence). CDR3 in amino acids: CTCRGDTNSDYTF. CDR3 bases read: TGCACCTGCAGGGGTGACACAAACTCC.

Remarks on this clone: Gene names follow the mouse nomenclature. The read halts 4 residues ahead of the CDR3 end, with the missing end drawn from the germline J gene. The gene calls are TRBV19 and TRBJ2-1; 7 nucleotides agree with TRBD1. The V gene's germline CDR1 is FNHDT and CDR2 SITEND (reference sequence). The CDR3 is 13 residues long. Losses at the gene ends were 6 bases for V and 6 bases for J; bases not matched to a gene: 6. CDR3 amino acids: CASTPTGVAEQFF. CDR3 DNA (partial): TGTGCCAGCACCCCAACAGGGGTTGCT.

This clone was detected only a few times. Gene names and germline refer to mouse. The CDR3 extends 4 residues past the end of the read, so its final part is completed from the germline J gene. The chain links TRBV19 to TRBJ1-2; TRBD1 might be the D (6 bases). The V end was cut by 4 bases, the J end by 4 bases, with 8 bases between. The CDR3 extends over 12 amino acids. Germline values: CDR1 FNHDT, CDR2 SITEND (reference sequence). The CDR3 loop is CASSQGRSDYTF. CDR3 DNA, as far as it was read: TGTGCCAGCAGTCAGGGGCGCTCC.

With regard to this clone: Germline and genes: mouse. The read terminates 4 residues ahead of where the CDR3 ends, so the germline J gene completes it. The chain joins TRBV13-3 to TRBJ2-1; no firm D call. Trimming took 2 bases from V and 0 from J, leaving 6 bases between them. The CDR3 consists of 14 residues. Germline-derived CDR1 and CDR2 are NNHDY and SYVADS. CDR3 DNA, as far as it was read: TGTGCCAGCAGTGAACAGAATAACTATGCT. Protein sequence: CASSEQNNYA. Given in full, the CDR3 is CASSEQNNYAEQFF.

This clone was detected a few times. Genes here carry mouse names. The read ends 4 residues early relative to the CDR3; the germline J gene fills the gap. The sample has other DNA sequences that encode this CDR3 too. The chain recombines TRBV13-1 with TRBJ2-2; 8 bases agree with TRBD1. After removal of 3 bases from V and 2 bases from J, the junction contained 3 bases not matched to a gene. Germline V CDR1 and CDR2: NSHNY, SYGAGN. The CDR3 has 15 amino acids. The CDR3 DNA, read in part, is TGTGCCAGCAGTGGGACAGGGAGGAACACCGGG. It is translated as CASSGTGRNTG. Given in full, the CDR3 is CASSGTGRNTGQLYF.

This clone was counted ten times or more. Gene names denote mouse genes. Coverage ceases 4 residues before the CDR3 finishes, and the germline J gene fills in the end. Other DNA sequences in this specimen translate into the identical CDR3. V usage is TRBV31 and J usage is TRBJ2-3; 13 bases match TRBD2. This CDR3 has 16 amino acids. The junction had 2 bases not matched to a gene; V was cut back by 1 base and J by 1 base. CDR1 GKSSPN and CDR2 SITVG come from the germline V gene. The covered CDR3 bases are TGTGCCTGGAGTCCCGGACTGGGGGGGCGTGCAGAA. It yields the protein CAWSPGLGGRAE. The complete CDR3 reads CAWSPGLGGRAETLYF. Using reference TRBV31 and TRBJ2-3 for the parts outside the CDR3, the full variable domain is AQTIHQWPVAEIKAVGSPLSLGCTIKGKSSPNLYWYWQATGGTLQQLFYSITVGQVESVVQLNLSASRPKDDQFILSTEKLLLSHSGFYLCAWSPGLGGRAETLYFGSGTRLTVL.

This clone was detected only a few times. Germline and genes: mouse. The read ends 4 residues shy of where the CDR3 ends; the end is completed using the germline J gene. V is TRBV5 and J is TRBJ1-1; 7 nucleotides agree with TRBD1. This CDR3 has 15 residues. J gave up 0 bases and V 4 bases, and 5 bases lay outside the gene matches. CDR1 is LGHNA and CDR2 is YNLKQL in the germline V gene (reference sequence). The CDR3 is CASSPEGQTNTEVFF. CDR3 bases read: TGTGCCAGCAGCCCCGAGGGACAGACAAACACA.